The clone carrying this T cell receptor (beta chain) has ten or more counts. The sample is drawn from a study of human T cells and chemical hapten exposure. V lost 6 bases and J 1 base, leaving 9 bases between the germline ends. CDR3 length: 13 residues. The germline gives CDR1 SNHLY, CDR2 FYNNEI. As to time point: patch test 2, 6 weeks after DPC sensitization. Treatment of the sample: therapeutic diphenylcyclopropenone sensitization with weekly scalp DPC. TCRdb reprocessed the RACE reads with MiXCR, giving one entry per CDR3 protein. Of 330,000 or so distinct CDR3 sequences in the sample, about 6% were seen once.

The receptor was derived from a woman under 30 with alopecia areata. Some clones in this sample may be carry-over from other donors' samples. This chain joins TRBV2 and TRBJ1-1; D is possibly TRBD1 (5 bases). The sequencing here drew on whole blood, taken in connection with sensitization to the hapten diphenylcyclopropenone (DPC). The CDR3 DNA reads as TGTGCCAGCAGATTCGGACAGAACACTGAAGCTTTCTTT. Translating gives CASRFGQNTEAFF.